This T cell receptor (beta chain) is from a study of blood T cell repertoires in COVID-19. Study details: PBMCs, B-cell-depleted T cells, or T cells provided the cDNA or gDNA that made up the material.

A few counts support this clone. The method was immunoSEQ multiplex PCR; TCRdb's version includes in-frame clones alone and lacks a portion of them. The data show about 250,000 clones, 65% to 90% seen once. The germline gives CDR1 SNHLY, CDR2 FYNNEI. The CDR3 runs to 14 residues. V was cut by 4 bases and J by 5 bases, with 14 bases left in between. V gene TRBV2 combines with J gene TRBJ1-1; TRBD1 might be the D (6 bases). The TCR comes from a woman aged 45-65 years with acute COVID-19. Sequencing was carried out using PBMCs or T cells enriched from blood (not recorded which). CDR3 nucleotides: TGTGCCAGCAGTGTGCTTCAGGGGTCGACTGAAGCTTTCTTT. Its protein is CASSVLQGSTEAFF.